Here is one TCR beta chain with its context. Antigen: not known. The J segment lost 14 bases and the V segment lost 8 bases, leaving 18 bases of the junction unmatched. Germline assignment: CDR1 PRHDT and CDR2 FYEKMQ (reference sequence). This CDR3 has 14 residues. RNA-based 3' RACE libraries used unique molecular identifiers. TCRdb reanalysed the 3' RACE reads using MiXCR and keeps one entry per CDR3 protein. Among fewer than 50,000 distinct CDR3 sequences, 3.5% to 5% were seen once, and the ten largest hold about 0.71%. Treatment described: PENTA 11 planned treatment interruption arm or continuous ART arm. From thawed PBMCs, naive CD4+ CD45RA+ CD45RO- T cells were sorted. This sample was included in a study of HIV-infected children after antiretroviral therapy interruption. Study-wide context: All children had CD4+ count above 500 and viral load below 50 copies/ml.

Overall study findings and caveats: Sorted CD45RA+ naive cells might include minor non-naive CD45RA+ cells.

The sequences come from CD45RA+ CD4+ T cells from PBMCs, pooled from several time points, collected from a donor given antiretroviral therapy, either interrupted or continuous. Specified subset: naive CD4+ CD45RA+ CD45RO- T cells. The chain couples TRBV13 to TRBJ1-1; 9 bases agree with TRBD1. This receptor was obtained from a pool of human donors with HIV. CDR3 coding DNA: TGTGCCAGCTCTCTCGGGACAGGGAGCACAGAAGTCTTCTTT. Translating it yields CASSLGTGSTEVFF.